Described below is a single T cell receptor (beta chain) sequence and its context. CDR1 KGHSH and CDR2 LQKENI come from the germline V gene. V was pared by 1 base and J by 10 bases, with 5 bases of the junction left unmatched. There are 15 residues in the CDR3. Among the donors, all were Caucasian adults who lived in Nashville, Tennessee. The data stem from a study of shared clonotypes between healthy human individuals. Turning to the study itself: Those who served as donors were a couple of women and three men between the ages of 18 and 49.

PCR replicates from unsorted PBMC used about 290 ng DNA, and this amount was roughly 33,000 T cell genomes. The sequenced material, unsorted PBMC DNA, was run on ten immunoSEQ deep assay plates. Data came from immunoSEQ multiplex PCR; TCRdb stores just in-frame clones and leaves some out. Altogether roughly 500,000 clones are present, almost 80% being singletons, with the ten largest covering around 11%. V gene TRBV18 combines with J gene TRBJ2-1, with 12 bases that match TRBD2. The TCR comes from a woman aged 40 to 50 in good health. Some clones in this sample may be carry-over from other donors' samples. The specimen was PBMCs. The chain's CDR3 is CASSPRTSGIGEQFF. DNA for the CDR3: TGTGCCAGCTCACCACGGACTAGCGGGATCGGGGAGCAGTTCTTC.